What follows are 20 T cell receptor beta chains derived from one specimen sequenced in a study of control samples from healthy donors and cancer patients. The data were produced by immunoSEQ multiplex PCR, yet TCRdb's version contains in-frame clones alone and is incomplete. The table shows 90,000 to 150,000 clones, with around 88% occurring only once. Sequencing was performed on blood. The receptors were sampled from a man aged 35-49 years in good health.

CDR3 in amino acids: CASSQLRDGPNSPLHF. In nucleotides, the CDR3 is TGTGCCAGTAGTCAGCTCCGGGACGGACCTAATTCACCCCTCCACTTT. This rearrangement joins TRBV19 to TRBJ1-6; tentative D call: TRBD1 (5 bases). This CDR3 has 16 amino acids. CDR1 and CDR2 from the germline V gene are LNHDA and SQIVND (reference sequence). The V and J ends lost 5 bases and 6 bases respectively, with 17 bases between them.

This clone was seen once. This chain uses TRBV5-1 with TRBJ2-3; 8 bases are a match to TRBD2. Germline V CDR1 and CDR2: SGHRS, YFSETQ. The CDR3 is made up of 14 amino acids. V was pared by 6 bases and J by 2 bases, with 5 bases of the junction left unmatched. The CDR3 coding sequence is TGCGCCAGCACCCGGGGGGGCGACACAGATACGCAGTATTTT. Amino acid sequence: CASTRGGDTDTQYF.

The chain is built from TRBV10-1 and TRBJ1-1, with D maybe TRBD1 (5 bases). Trimming removed 2 bases at V and 9 bases at J, with 13 bases between. The germline gives CDR1 WNHNN, CDR2 SYGVQD (reference sequence). The CDR3 loop spans 13 amino acids. CDR3 sequence: CASSEVTDSQAFF. Here the CDR3 DNA reads TGCGCCAGCAGTGAGGTGACCGACAGCCAAGCTTTCTTT.

V usage is TRBV19 and J usage is TRBJ1-5; D call uncertain. The CDR3 extends over 15 amino acids. V shed 5 bases and J shed 1 base, with 12 bases lying between them. Germline V gene sequence: CDR1 LNHDA, CDR2 SQIVND (reference sequence). The CDR3 region has the DNA TGTGCCAGTAGTCTTACCCTGGACAGCAATCAGCCCCAGCATTTT. Its translation is CASSLTLDSNQPQHF.

Here the CDR3 DNA reads TGTGCCAGCAGCGTAGGGATCGGGGGGGCCGGAAACACCATATATTTT. Encoded protein: CASSVGIGGAGNTIYF. The chain is built from TRBV9 and TRBJ1-3; perhaps TRBD1 as D (6 bases). There are 16 residues in the CDR3. Germline V gene lookup returns CDR1 SGDLS and CDR2 YYNGEE. The V and J ends lost 0 bases and 4 bases respectively, with 14 bases between them.

As to this clone: In the same sample, other DNA sequences code for this CDR3. The rearrangement uses TRBV24-1 and TRBJ1-3, with TRBD1 as a possible D gene (5 bases). CDR3 length equals 15 residues. V lost 7 bases and J 2 bases, leaving 14 bases between the germline ends. CDR1 is KGHDR, CDR2 SFDVKD, per germline. The CDR3 loop is CATSGPGDAGNTIYF. The CDR3, as DNA: TGTGCCACCAGCGGCCCGGGGGACGCTGGAAACACCATATATTTT.

This chain joins TRBV4-1 and TRBJ2-2; weak D call: TRBD2 (5 bases). Germline CDR1 reads MGHRA; CDR2 reads YSYEKL. V was pared by 2 bases and J by 0 bases, with 10 bases between. The length of the CDR3 is 16 residues. CDR3 loop: CASSQKRTSNTGELFF. CDR3 coding DNA: TGCGCCAGCAGCCAAAAGAGGACTTCGAACACCGGGGAGCTGTTTTTT.

The chain employs TRBV27 and TRBJ2-7; D is unclear. The CDR3 has 11 residues. Germline lookup yields CDR1 MNHEY and CDR2 SMNVEV (reference sequence). V shed 6 bases and J shed 3 bases, with 6 bases lying between them. The CDR3 coding sequence is TGTGCCAGCAGATTCCACTACGAGCAGTACTTC. Residues: CASRFHYEQYF.

J is TRBJ1-5 and V is TRBV7-9, with a possible D match to TRBD1 (5 bases). Trimming cost V 7 bases and J 2 bases, with 9 bases left between them. Germline V gene sequence: CDR1 SEHNR, CDR2 FQNEAQ (reference sequence). This CDR3 comprises 13 residues. The CDR3, as DNA: TGTGCCAGCACCGGGGGAGGCAATCAGCCCCAGCATTTT. Encoded protein: CASTGGGNQPQHF.

The J gene is TRBJ2-1, the V gene TRBV10-3, with 8 positions matching TRBD1. The ends lost 6 bases at V and 5 bases at J; junction bases unmatched: 3. Germline assignment: CDR1 ENHRY and CDR2 SYGVKD. The CDR3 length is 13 residues. CDR3 sequence (DNA): TGTGCCATCAGGTCGGACAGGGACAATGAGCAGTTCTTC. Translation gives CAIRSDRDNEQFF.

This clone is medium-sized. The chain joins TRBV21-1 to TRBJ1-5. TRBV21-1 is classified as a pseudogene. The CDR3 has 17 residues. The CDR3 nucleotides read TGTGCCAGCAGCACGCGCCCCGACGGGGCCCGCAATCAGCCCCAGCATTTT. It encodes CASSTRPDGARNQPQHF.

The gene calls are TRBV5-1 and TRBJ1-6; TRBD1 aligns across 7 bases. CDR1 is SGHRS, CDR2 YFSETQ, per germline. This CDR3 comprises 18 residues. The junction had 12 bases not matched to a gene; V was cut back by 1 base and J by 5 bases. The CDR3 bases are TGCGCCAGCAGCTTGCGAGCGCCGGGAACAGGGGATAATTCACCCCTCCACTTT. Its protein is CASSLRAPGTGDNSPLHF.

J is TRBJ1-5 and V is TRBV3-1 (or the pseudogene TRBV3-2), with 11 nucleotides matching TRBD1. CDR3 length: 16 residues. Germline V lookup: CDR1 LGHDT, CDR2 YNNKEL (reference sequence). V lost 4 bases, J lost 1 base, and 3 bases stayed unmatched. The DNA of the CDR3 is TGTGCCAGCAGCCCCCGGGACAGGGGGAGCAATCAGCCCCAGCATTTT. This encodes CASSPRDRGSNQPQHF.

In this sample, this clone turned up once. The chain recombines TRBV27 with TRBJ1-2; possibly TRBD1 for D (5 bases). Trimming stripped 3 bases from V and 2 bases from J, with 7 bases between. The CDR3 is made up of 13 amino acids. The germline gives CDR1 MNHEY, CDR2 SMNVEV (reference sequence). The DNA of the CDR3 is TGTGCCAGCAGTTTGGGGCGGAACTATGGCTACACCTTC. It yields the protein CASSLGRNYGYTF.

The chain carries TRBV14 and TRBJ1-4; TRBD1 agrees at 10 bases. Trimming took 6 bases from V and 5 from J; bases not matched to a gene: 6. CDR3 size: 15 residues. Germline loops: CDR1 SGHDN, CDR2 FVKESK. DNA of the CDR3: TGTGCCAGCAGAAGAACGGGACAGGGGAATGAAAAACTGTTTTTT. Its translation is CASRRTGQGNEKLFF.

The chain employs TRBV28 and TRBJ1-6; D may be TRBD1 (5 bases). This CDR3 has 15 amino acids. V was trimmed by 6 bases and J by 7 bases, leaving 16 bases between them. Per the germline V gene, CDR1 is MDHEN and CDR2 is SYDVKM. CDR3: CASRPGHGTNSPLHF. Here the CDR3 DNA reads TGTGCCAGCAGGCCAGGACACGGCACAAATTCACCCCTCCACTTT.

The chain employs TRBV18 and TRBJ1-2, with a weak D call TRBD1 (5 bases). Germline V gene data show CDR1 as KGHSH and CDR2 as LQKENI. Trimming took off 5 bases at V and 1 base at J, with 17 bases between the two ends. The CDR3 sequence is 16 residues long. CDR3 nucleotide sequence: TGTGCCAGCTCAGTGGGACCGAACCTGAATAACTATGGCTACACCTTC. Protein: CASSVGPNLNNYGYTF.

This sequence joins TRBV27 and TRBJ2-3, with D perhaps matching TRBD1 (5 bases). Trimming left V 4 bases short and J 3 bases short, with 11 bases between. CDR1 is MNHEY, CDR2 SMNVEV, per germline (reference sequence). The CDR3 runs 14 residues. The DNA of the CDR3 is TGTGCCAGCAGTTACTTCGGACAAACAGATACGCAGTATTTT. Encoded protein: CASSYFGQTDTQYF.

The rearrangement uses TRBV19 and TRBJ2-3; the D gene is possibly TRBD1 (6 bases). The CDR3 spans 15 residues. The germline V gene encodes CDR1 LNHDA and CDR2 SQIVND (reference sequence). Deletions cut 5 bases from V and 4 bases from J, with 16 bases between. CDR3 nucleotide sequence: TGTGCCAGTAGTTCTCGGACAGTTGGCGCAGATACGCAGTATTTT. This encodes CASSSRTVGADTQYF.

This chain uses TRBV12-5 with TRBJ2-5; D is uncertain. The CDR3 runs to 15 residues. V was trimmed by 0 bases and J by 2 bases, leaving 10 bases between them. Germline values: CDR1 LGHNT, CDR2 FRNRAP. The CDR3 reads CASGLVKHTQETQYF. The DNA of the CDR3 is TGTGCTAGTGGTTTGGTCAAACATACACAAGAGACCCAGTACTTC. Full variable domain (outside the CDR3, taken from reference TRBV12-5 and TRBJ2-5): DARVTQTPRHKVTEMGQEVTMRCQPILGHNTVFWYRQTMMQGLELLAYFRNRAPLDDSGMPKDRFSAEMPDATLATLKIQPSEPRDSAVYFCASGLVKHTQETQYFGPGTRLLVL.